This passage covers 8 T cell receptor beta chains from one sample sequenced in a study of shared clonotypes between healthy human individuals. Generated by immunoSEQ multiplex PCR, the TCRdb table keeps only in-frame clones and is missing some. The sample shows 2,500,000 or so clones, less than 95% of them seen only once. The sequenced material came from naive CD4+ T cells from PBMCs. As to subset: CD45RA+ positively selected. Every receptor here comes from a young man in good health. Some clones in this sample may be carry-over from other donors' samples.

This rearrangement joins TRBV7-2 to TRBJ1-5, with 7 bases identical to TRBD1. J lost 5 bases, V lost 6 bases, and 13 bases had no gene match. CDR1 and CDR2 (germline): SGHTA, FQGNSA. CDR3 size: 16 residues. The CDR3 sequence: CASSLRGTGVYQPQHF. CDR3 in DNA: TGTGCCAGCAGTCTTAGAGGCACAGGGGTATATCAGCCCCAGCATTTT.

V gene TRBV9 combines with J gene TRBJ2-1, with 7 bases matching TRBD2. The CDR3 covers 13 residues. Looked up from germline, CDR1 is SGDLS and CDR2 is YYNGEE. J lost 4 bases, V lost 4 bases, and 2 bases had no gene match. CDR3 nucleotides: TGTGCCAGCAGCCCAGCGGGGTACAATGAGCAGTTCTTC. Its protein product is CASSPAGYNEQFF.

The chain carries TRBV7-2 and TRBJ2-1; 9 nucleotides match TRBD1. From germline, CDR1 is SGHTA and CDR2 FQGNSA. V lost 5 bases, J lost 1 base, and 3 bases stayed unmatched. This CDR3 is built from 15 residues. The CDR3 DNA follows: TGTGCCAGCAGCGCGACAGGGGGATCCTACAATGAGCAGTTCTTC. Translated, it gives CASSATGGSYNEQFF.

The J gene is TRBJ2-7, the V gene TRBV2; possibly TRBD1 for D (6 bases). From germline, CDR1 is SNHLY and CDR2 FYNNEI. V shed 4 bases and J shed 8 bases, with 18 bases lying between them. The CDR3 consists of 14 residues. CDR3 sequence reads: CASSVDSQGPKQYF. CDR3 nucleotides: TGTGCCAGCAGTGTCGATAGCCAGGGGCCCAAGCAGTACTTC.

Of note for this clone: Other DNA sequences of this sample code for an identical CDR3. This sequence joins TRBV7-9 and TRBJ2-5; D remains ambiguous. The V gene's germline CDR1 is SEHNR and CDR2 FQNEAQ (reference sequence). V gave up 1 base and J gave up 5 bases, with 11 bases separating them. The CDR3 is 14 amino acids. DNA for the CDR3: TGTGCCAGCAGCTTAGAAAGGCTCCAGGAGACCCAGTACTTC. Translated, it gives CASSLERLQETQYF.

The chain uses TRBV7-6 and TRBJ1-2, with unresolved D. The germline V gene encodes CDR1 SGHVS and CDR2 FNYEAQ. V was shortened by 6 bases and J by 2 bases, with 13 bases between the two germline ends. The CDR3 runs 14 residues. The CDR3 protein is CASSPGTSNYGYTF. In DNA form, the CDR3 reads TGTGCCAGCAGTCCCGGCACCTCGAACTATGGCTACACCTTC. Supplemented by reference TRBV7-6 and TRBJ1-2, the full variable domain reads GAGVSQSPRYKVTKRGQDVALRCDPISGHVSLYWYRQALGQGPEFLTYFNYEAQQDKSGLPNDRFSAERPEGSISTLTIQRTEQRDSAMYRCASSPGTSNYGYTFGSGTRLTVV.

This rearrangement joins TRBV28 to TRBJ1-1; D possibly corresponds to TRBD1 (6 bases). The CDR3 runs 14 residues. Germline-derived CDR1 and CDR2 are MDHEN and SYDVKM. The germline V and J ends were trimmed by 4 bases and 5 bases, with 14 bases remaining between them. The CDR3 region is CASSYRWGTTEAFF. The CDR3 DNA follows: TGTGCCAGCAGTTACAGGTGGGGGACAACTGAAGCTTTCTTT. The variable domain in full, completed from reference TRBV28 and TRBJ1-1, reads DVKVTQSSRYLVKRTGEKVFLECVQDMDHENMFWYRQDPGLGLRLIYFSYDVKMKEKGDIPEGYSVSREKKERFSLILESASTNQTSMYLCASSYRWGTTEAFFGQGTRLTVV.

The chain joins TRBV2 to TRBJ1-2, with D perhaps TRBD1 (6 bases). The CDR3 totals 15 residues. Trimming stripped 4 bases from V and 4 bases from J, with 16 bases between. Germline values: CDR1 SNHLY, CDR2 FYNNEI. The CDR3 DNA reads TGTGCCAGCAGTGCATGGGACATGTTTTTCTATGGCTACACCTTC. Translation gives CASSAWDMFFYGYTF. Variable domain in full (rest from reference TRBV2 and TRBJ1-2): EPEVTQTPSHQVTQMGQEVILRCVPISNHLYFYWYRQILGQKVEFLVSFYNNEISEKSEIFDDQFSVERPDGSNFTLKIRSTKLEDSAMYFCASSAWDMFFYGYTFGSGTRLTVV.